This T cell receptor beta chain was recovered during a study of T cell responses to AZD1222 COVID-19 vaccine. Study information: Second-dose timings of about 4 or about 12 weeks were pooled.

Assay: immunoSEQ multiplex PCR; the TCRdb copy retains only in-frame clones and omits some. The sample includes about 150,000 clones, 92% of them seen just once. Study outcomes and limitations: A mostly white British donor set with more females was recruited, and clonal diversity was possibly underestimated.

Concerning this clone: Its antigen remains unidentified.

The origin of this receptor is an adult in good health. The specimen was peripheral blood, collected on day 0 of AZD1222 vaccination.

DNA for the CDR3: TGTGCCAGCAGCTTAGGGGTTACTGAAGCTTTCTTT. Its protein product is CASSLGVTEAFF. V usage is TRBV7-9 and J usage is TRBJ1-1; no firm D call. The CDR3 is 12 amino acids. In germline, CDR1 is SEHNR, CDR2 FQNEAQ (reference sequence). V was shortened by 1 base and J by 5 bases, with 5 bases between the two germline ends.